The 27 T cell receptor beta chains listed next were all sequenced from one sample in a study of beta chain features in type 1 diabetes. Regarding the study as a whole: All four CD4+ subsets of Type 1 diabetes patients contained TCRB CDR3s that were moderately but significantly shorter.

No cognate antigen is known for these TCRs. Expressed TCRB transcripts were sequenced because the entire RNA isolate underwent reverse transcription. Sequencing used immunoSEQ multiplex PCR; TCRdb keeps in-frame clones, though not all of them. The repertoire consists of 150,000 to 200,000 clones, with roughly 65% occurring once and the leading ten covering under 0.1%. The sample consisted of naive CD4+ T cells from blood. These receptors came from a young man with type 1 diabetes.

This clone was seen more than once but under ten times. The gene calls are TRBV29-1 and TRBJ1-1, with no clear D. V lost 4 bases, J lost 0 bases, and 6 bases lay in between. CDR3 length: 12 residues. Germline CDR1 and CDR2: SQVTM and ANQGSEA. This chain's CDR3 is CSVASMNTEAFF. The CDR3 coding sequence is TGCAGCGTTGCCTCCATGAACACTGAAGCTTTCTTT.

The genes are TRBV7-2 and TRBJ2-7; TRBD2 is a possible D gene (5 bases). Trimming took off 8 bases at V and 0 bases at J, with 11 bases between the two ends. This CDR3 contains 13 residues. In germline, CDR1 is SGHTA, CDR2 FQGNSA. DNA of the CDR3: TGTGCCAGCCGCTCTACTAGCTCCTACGAGCAGTACTTC. Translating it yields CASRSTSSYEQYF.

The chain couples TRBV9 to TRBJ2-7; tentatively, D is TRBD1 or TRBD2 (5 bases each). Germline V gives CDR1 SGDLS, CDR2 YYNGEE. The CDR3 totals 16 residues. V dropped 0 bases and J dropped 0 bases, with 13 bases sitting between them. CDR3 amino acids: CASSVAAGASSYEQYF. The CDR3 coding sequence is TGTGCCAGCAGCGTAGCCGCCGGGGCAAGCTCCTACGAGCAGTACTTC.

V and J are TRBV2 and TRBJ2-5, with D possibly TRBD1 on 6 matching bases. Trimming took off 4 bases at V and 3 bases at J, with 9 bases between the two ends. The CDR3 runs 13 residues. In germline, CDR1 is SNHLY, CDR2 FYNNEI. CDR3 loop: CASSGQVEETQYF. The CDR3 nucleotides are TGTGCCAGCAGTGGACAGGTTGAAGAGACCCAGTACTTC.

The V and J genes are TRBV25-1 and TRBJ1-2; D ambiguous. Germline values: CDR1 MGHDK, CDR2 SYGVNS. Trimming removed 3 bases at V and 1 base at J, with 6 bases between. The CDR3 has 13 residues. The CDR3 here is CASSEHSNYGYTF. The CDR3, as DNA: TGTGCCAGCAGTGAGCACAGTAACTATGGCTACACCTTC.

The V call is TRBV7-2, the J call TRBJ2-3; TRBD2 matches at 9 bases. J lost 1 base, V lost 6 bases, and 5 bases had no gene match. The CDR3 is made up of 15 amino acids. Germline-derived CDR1 and CDR2 are SGHTA and FQGNSA. CDR3 nucleotides: TGTGCCAGCAGTCAACGACTAGCGGGCACAGATACGCAGTATTTT. Translation gives CASSQRLAGTDTQYF.

This clone was picked up a small number of times. The CDR3 DNA follows: TGCAGCGTCACTAGCGGGGGATCAGATACGCAGTATTTT. This translates into CSVTSGGSDTQYF. The chain combines TRBV29-1 with TRBJ2-3; TRBD2 aligns across 11 bases. CDR1 and CDR2 (germline): SQVTM, ANQGSEA. V shed 6 bases, J shed 4 bases, and the junction held 3 bases outside the gene matches. This CDR3 contains 13 residues.

This clone turned up a few times. The chain employs TRBV7-6 and TRBJ1-6; no reliable D call. Trimming shortened V by 6 bases and J by 13 bases, and 16 bases separated the two germline ends. CDR3 length: 13 residues. Germline V CDR1 and CDR2: SGHVS, FNYEAQ. The CDR3 region is CASRALLLGPLHF. In DNA, the CDR3 is TGTGCCAGCAGAGCTCTGCTCCTGGGGCCCCTCCACTTT. Complete variable domain (other parts from reference TRBV7-6 and TRBJ1-6): GAGVSQSPRYKVTKRGQDVALRCDPISGHVSLYWYRQALGQGPEFLTYFNYEAQQDKSGLPNDRFSAERPEGSISTLTIQRTEQRDSAMYRCASRALLLGPLHFGNGTRLTVT.

The V call is TRBV9, the J call TRBJ2-3; D perhaps matches TRBD2 (5 bases). The germline gives CDR1 SGDLS, CDR2 YYNGEE. CDR3 size: 16 residues. Trimming removed 7 bases from V and 6 bases from J, with 24 bases in between. In DNA, the CDR3 is TGTGCCAGCGGGCCATCGGCGCTAGCCCTTGTGGATACGCAGTATTTT. Translated, it gives CASGPSALALVDTQYF.

The chain links TRBV4-1 to TRBJ2-5, with D uncertain. V gave up 3 bases and J gave up 2 bases, with 7 bases separating them. Germline values: CDR1 MGHRA, CDR2 YSYEKL. The CDR3 runs 13 residues. CDR3 protein: CASSQGIQETQYF. CDR3 sequence (DNA): TGCGCCAGCAGCCAGGGTATTCAAGAGACCCAGTACTTC.

The chain uses TRBV12-5 and TRBJ2-7; 8 nucleotides agree with TRBD2. Trimming cost V 6 bases and J 2 bases; bases outside gene matches: 3. CDR3 length: 13 amino acids. Germline V gene data show CDR1 as LGHNT and CDR2 as FRNRAP. The DNA for the CDR3 is TGTGCTAGTGGGTTAGCGGGAACCTACGAGCAGTACTTC. Amino acid sequence: CASGLAGTYEQYF.

The J gene is TRBJ2-5, the V gene TRBV4-3; 10 positions agree with TRBD1. This CDR3 has 15 amino acids. V lost 0 bases, J lost 5 bases, and 3 bases stayed unmatched. Germline V CDR1 and CDR2: LGHNA, YSLEER. CDR3: CASSQDRTGGETQYF. The CDR3 coding sequence is TGCGCCAGCAGCCAAGATCGGACAGGGGGGGAGACCCAGTACTTC.

The V call is TRBV4-3, the J call TRBJ1-1; unclear D gene. Looked up from germline, CDR1 is LGHNA and CDR2 is YSLEER. Between the trimmed V and J ends, which lost 2 bases and 4 bases, there was a span of 14 bases. The CDR3 covers 15 residues. CDR3 amino acids: CASSQSGLSVTEAFF. For the CDR3, the DNA is TGCGCCAGCAGCCAATCTGGACTCTCGGTCACTGAAGCTTTCTTT.

In its sample, this clone was seen a few times. This CDR3 is CASSDQSATDTQYF. The DNA for the CDR3 is TGCGCCAGCAGCGACCAGAGCGCCACAGATACGCAGTATTTT. The chain links TRBV4-1 to TRBJ2-3; no clear D gene. Trimming took off 5 bases at V and 2 bases at J, with 11 bases between the two ends. Looked up from germline, CDR1 is MGHRA and CDR2 is YSYEKL. The CDR3 has 14 amino acids.

The V gene is TRBV28, the J gene TRBJ2-7, with a tentative D call TRBD1 (6 bases). Germline values: CDR1 MDHEN, CDR2 SYDVKM. This CDR3 has 14 amino acids. V shed 5 bases and J shed 2 bases, with 13 bases lying between them. CDR3 coding DNA: TGTGCCAGCAGTCCTACAGGGTTGACCTACGAGCAGTACTTC. The encoded protein is CASSPTGLTYEQYF. Together with reference TRBV28 and TRBJ2-7, the CDR3 gives the full variable domain: DVKVTQSSRYLVKRTGEKVFLECVQDMDHENMFWYRQDPGLGLRLIYFSYDVKMKEKGDIPEGYSVSREKKERFSLILESASTNQTSMYLCASSPTGLTYEQYFGPGTRLTVT.

This clone appeared a few times. The DNA of the CDR3 is TGTGCCATCAGCCCAGGGGGAGGAGAGACCCAGTACTTC. Protein: CAISPGGGETQYF. V usage is TRBV10-3 and J usage is TRBJ2-5; tentatively, D is TRBD1 (7 bases). Trimming left V 6 bases short and J 4 bases short, with 12 bases between. The CDR3 has 13 residues. Germline lookup yields CDR1 ENHRY and CDR2 SYGVKD.

This clone was seen only a few times. The V and J genes are TRBV7-2 and TRBJ2-3, with D perhaps TRBD1 (6 bases). V was clipped by 4 bases and J by 1 base, with 6 bases between them. This CDR3 is 13 amino acids long. The germline V gene has CDR1 SGHTA and CDR2 FQGNSA. Here the CDR3 reads CASSWTGTDTQYF. CDR3 DNA sequence: TGTGCCAGCAGCTGGACAGGCACAGATACGCAGTATTTT.

This chain joins TRBV29-1 and TRBJ2-7; no definite D call. Trimming took 5 bases from V and 2 from J, leaving 7 bases between them. There are 11 residues in the CDR3. The germline V gene encodes CDR1 SQVTM and CDR2 ANQGSEA. CDR3 bases: TGCAGCGTTCAAAGGGCCTACGAGCAGTACTTC. It is translated as CSVQRAYEQYF.

The rearrangement joins TRBV7-8 to TRBJ2-1; a possible D gene is TRBD2 (6 bases). This CDR3 is built from 16 residues. Germline values: CDR1 SGHVS, CDR2 FQNEAQ. V lost 2 bases, J lost 11 bases, and 22 bases lay in between. In DNA, the CDR3 is TGTGCCAGCAGCTTACTTGGGACTTTAGAAAGGTCCCAGCAGTTCTTC. Protein: CASSLLGTLERSQQFF.

V is TRBV10-1 and J is TRBJ2-3, with 7 bases that match TRBD1. Germline CDR1 is WNHNN and CDR2 is SYGVQD (reference sequence). The CDR3 contains 14 residues. V lost 6 bases to trimming and J lost 0 bases; unmatched junction nucleotides: 3. The CDR3 is CASSRDSSTDTQYF. The CDR3 DNA follows: TGCGCCAGCAGCCGGGACAGCAGCACAGATACGCAGTATTTT.

This clone was picked up a small number of times. J is TRBJ2-1 and V is TRBV28; no firm D call. This CDR3 spans 17 amino acids. Trimming shortened V by 5 bases and J by 5 bases, and 22 bases separated the two germline ends. Germline-derived CDR1 and CDR2 are MDHEN and SYDVKM. The DNA of the CDR3 is TGTGCCAGCAGTCCCTCACCTAAACCCCTTCCCAACAATGAGCAGTTCTTC. It yields the protein CASSPSPKPLPNNEQFF.

This rearrangement joins TRBV29-1 to TRBJ1-2, with 8 positions matching TRBD1. Germline loops: CDR1 SQVTM, CDR2 ANQGSEA. The CDR3 has 14 amino acids. The J segment lost 5 bases and the V segment lost 6 bases, leaving 11 bases of the junction unmatched. The chain's CDR3 is CSVQGAPPKYGYTF. Here the CDR3 DNA reads TGCAGCGTCCAGGGGGCCCCCCCGAAATATGGCTACACCTTC.

The rearrangement links TRBV11-2 to TRBJ2-5; D is perhaps TRBD2 (6 bases). Trimming removed 5 bases at V and 1 base at J, with 14 bases between. Germline assignment: CDR1 SGHAT and CDR2 FQNNGV. The CDR3 has 15 residues. The CDR3: CASSRTAGTQETQYF. The CDR3 coding sequence is TGTGCCAGCAGCCGGACGGCGGGGACCCAAGAGACCCAGTACTTC.

This clone was seen a few times. The same CDR3 arises from other DNA sequences in this sample as well. J is TRBJ1-1 and V is TRBV7-2, with D hard to call. This CDR3 has 12 residues. Trimming stripped 2 bases from V and 2 bases from J, with 3 bases between. Germline values: CDR1 SGHTA, CDR2 FQGNSA. CDR3 DNA sequence: TGTGCCAGCAGCTTACAAAACACTGAAGCTTTCTTT. It yields the protein CASSLQNTEAFF.

This clone was recorded once. The chain links TRBV9 to TRBJ1-1; a weak D match, TRBD1 (6 bases). The germline gives CDR1 SGDLS, CDR2 YYNGEE. V lost 6 bases, J lost 0 bases, and 12 bases lay in between. CDR3 size: 14 residues. CDR3 sequence (DNA): TGTGCCAGCACCAGGACAGCAATGAACACTGAAGCTTTCTTT. Translated: CASTRTAMNTEAFF.

V gene TRBV5-6 combines with J gene TRBJ1-1, with D unclear. The CDR3 has 13 amino acids. V gave up 4 bases and J gave up 2 bases, with 9 bases separating them. Germline CDR1 reads SGHDT; CDR2 reads YYEEEE. DNA of the CDR3: TGTGCCAGCAGCCCTGTCGTCAACACTGAAGCTTTCTTT. It specifies CASSPVVNTEAFF. Based on the CDR3 plus reference TRBV5-6 and TRBJ1-1, the full variable domain is DAGVTQSPTHLIKTRGQQVTLRCSPKSGHDTVSWYQQALGQGPQFIFQYYEEEERQRGNFPDRFSGHQFPNYSSELNVNALLLGDSALYLCASSPVVNTEAFFGQGTRLTVV.

The rearrangement uses TRBV7-2 and TRBJ2-5, with a tentative D call TRBD2 (6 bases). The CDR3 sequence is 13 residues long. Germline CDR1 reads SGHTA; CDR2 reads FQGNSA. Trimming stripped 6 bases from V and 4 bases from J, with 12 bases between. This CDR3 reads CASSLSGLETQYF. The DNA of the CDR3 is TGTGCCAGCAGTCTTAGCGGACTAGAGACCCAGTACTTC.